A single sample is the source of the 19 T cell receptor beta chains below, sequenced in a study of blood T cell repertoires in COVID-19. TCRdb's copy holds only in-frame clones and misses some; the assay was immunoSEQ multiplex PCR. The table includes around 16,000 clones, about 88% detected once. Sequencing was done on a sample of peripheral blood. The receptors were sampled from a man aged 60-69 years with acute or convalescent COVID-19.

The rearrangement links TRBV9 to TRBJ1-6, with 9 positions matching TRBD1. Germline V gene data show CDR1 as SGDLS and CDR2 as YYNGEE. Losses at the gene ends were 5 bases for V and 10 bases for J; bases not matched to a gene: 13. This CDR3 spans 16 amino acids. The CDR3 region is CASSPFRDRERSPLHF. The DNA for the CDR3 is TGTGCCAGCAGTCCATTCCGGGACAGGGAAAGGTCACCCCTCCACTTT.

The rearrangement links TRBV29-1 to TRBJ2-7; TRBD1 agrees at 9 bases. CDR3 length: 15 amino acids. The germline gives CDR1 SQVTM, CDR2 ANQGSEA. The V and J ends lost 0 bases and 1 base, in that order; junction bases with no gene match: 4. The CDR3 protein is CSVEERQGGSYEQYF. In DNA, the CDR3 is TGCAGCGTTGAAGAGAGACAGGGGGGATCCTACGAGCAGTACTTC.

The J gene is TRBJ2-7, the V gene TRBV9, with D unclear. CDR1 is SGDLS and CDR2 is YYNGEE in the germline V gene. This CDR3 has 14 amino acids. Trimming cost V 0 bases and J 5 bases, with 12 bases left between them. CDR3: CASSVANSLDEQYF. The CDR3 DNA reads TGTGCCAGCAGCGTAGCAAATAGCTTGGACGAGCAGTACTTC.

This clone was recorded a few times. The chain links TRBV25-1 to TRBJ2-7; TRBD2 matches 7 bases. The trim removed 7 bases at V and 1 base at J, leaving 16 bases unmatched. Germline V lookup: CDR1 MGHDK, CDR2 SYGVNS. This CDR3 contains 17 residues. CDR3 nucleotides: TGTGCCAGCACTGCATCTAGCGGAGATAAGACTTCCTACGAGCAGTACTTC. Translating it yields CASTASSGDKTSYEQYF.

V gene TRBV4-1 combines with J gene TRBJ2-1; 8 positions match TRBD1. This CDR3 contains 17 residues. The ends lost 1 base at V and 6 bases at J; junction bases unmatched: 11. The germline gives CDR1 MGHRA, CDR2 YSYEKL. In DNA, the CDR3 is TGCGCCAGCAGCCAAGGCCCGACAGGGGAAATGGTCAATGAGCAGTTCTTC. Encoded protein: CASSQGPTGEMVNEQFF.

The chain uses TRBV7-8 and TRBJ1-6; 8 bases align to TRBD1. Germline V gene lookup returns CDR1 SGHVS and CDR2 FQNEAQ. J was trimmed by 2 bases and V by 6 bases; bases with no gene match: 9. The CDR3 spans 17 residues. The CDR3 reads CASRFDRGETYNSPLHF. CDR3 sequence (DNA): TGTGCCAGCAGATTCGACAGGGGAGAAACCTATAATTCACCCCTCCACTTT.

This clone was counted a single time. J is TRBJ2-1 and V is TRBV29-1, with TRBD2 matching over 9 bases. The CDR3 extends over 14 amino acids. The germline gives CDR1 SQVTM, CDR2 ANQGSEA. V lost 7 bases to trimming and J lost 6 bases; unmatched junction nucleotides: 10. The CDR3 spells CSAERGAAINEQFF. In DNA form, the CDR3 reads TGCAGCGCCGAGCGGGGGGCCGCCATCAATGAGCAGTTCTTC.

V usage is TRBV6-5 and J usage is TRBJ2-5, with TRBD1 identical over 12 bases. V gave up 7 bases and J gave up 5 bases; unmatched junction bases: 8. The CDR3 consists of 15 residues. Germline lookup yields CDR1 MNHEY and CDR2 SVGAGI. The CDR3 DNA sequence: TGTGCCAGCACCAAGGGGACAGGGGGCGCGGAGACCCAGTACTTC. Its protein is CASTKGTGGAETQYF.

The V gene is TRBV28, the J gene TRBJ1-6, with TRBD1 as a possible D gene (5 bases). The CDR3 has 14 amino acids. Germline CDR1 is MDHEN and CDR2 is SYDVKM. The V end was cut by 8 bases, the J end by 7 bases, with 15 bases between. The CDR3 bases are TGTGCCAGCTGCGGCAGGGTAGGCAATTCACCCCTCCACTTT. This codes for CASCGRVGNSPLHF.

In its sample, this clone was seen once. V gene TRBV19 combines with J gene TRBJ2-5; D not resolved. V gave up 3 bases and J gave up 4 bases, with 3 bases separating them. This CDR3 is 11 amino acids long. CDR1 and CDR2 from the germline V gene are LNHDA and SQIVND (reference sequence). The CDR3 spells CASSIRETQYF. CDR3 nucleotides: TGTGCCAGTAGTATTAGAGAGACCCAGTACTTC.

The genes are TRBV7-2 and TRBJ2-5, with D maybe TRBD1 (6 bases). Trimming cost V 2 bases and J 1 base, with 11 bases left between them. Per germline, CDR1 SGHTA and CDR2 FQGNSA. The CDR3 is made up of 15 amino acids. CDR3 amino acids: CASSLLTGFQETQYF. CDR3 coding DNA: TGTGCCAGCAGCTTACTTACAGGGTTCCAAGAGACCCAGTACTTC.

CDR3 sequence reads: CATSDGEYPRNEQFF. The CDR3 bases are TGTGCCACCAGTGACGGAGAGTACCCCCGCAATGAGCAGTTCTTC. The chain links TRBV24-1 to TRBJ2-1; D gene unclear. The germline V gene encodes CDR1 KGHDR and CDR2 SFDVKD. The CDR3 consists of 15 residues. The V gene lost 4 bases and the J gene lost 6 bases, with 15 bases spanning the gap.

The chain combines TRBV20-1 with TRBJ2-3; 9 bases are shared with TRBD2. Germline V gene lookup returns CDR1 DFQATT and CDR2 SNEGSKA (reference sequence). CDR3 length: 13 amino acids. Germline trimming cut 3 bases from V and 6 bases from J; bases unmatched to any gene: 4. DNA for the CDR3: TGCAGTGCTAGTGGGGCGGGAGGGGATACGCAGTATTTT. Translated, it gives CSASGAGGDTQYF.

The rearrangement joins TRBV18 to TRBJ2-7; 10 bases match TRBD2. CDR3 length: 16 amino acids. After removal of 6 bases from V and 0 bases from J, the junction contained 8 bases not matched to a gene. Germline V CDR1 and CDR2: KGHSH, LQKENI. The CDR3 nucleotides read TGTGCCAGCTCGGGGGGTTCTAGCGGGAGCTCCTACGAGCAGTACTTC. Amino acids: CASSGGSSGSSYEQYF. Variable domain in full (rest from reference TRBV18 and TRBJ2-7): NAGVMQNPRHLVRRRGQEARLRCSPMKGHSHVYWYRQLPEEGLKFMVYLQKENIIDESGMPKERFSAEFPKEGPSILRIQQVVRGDSAAYFCASSGGSSGSSYEQYFGPGTRLTVT.

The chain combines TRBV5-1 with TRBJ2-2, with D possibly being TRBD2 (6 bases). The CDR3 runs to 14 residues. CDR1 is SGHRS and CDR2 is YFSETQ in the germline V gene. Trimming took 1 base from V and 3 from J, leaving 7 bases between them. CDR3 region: CASSLTGDTGELFF. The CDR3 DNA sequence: TGCGCCAGCAGCTTGACGGGGGACACCGGGGAGCTGTTTTTT.

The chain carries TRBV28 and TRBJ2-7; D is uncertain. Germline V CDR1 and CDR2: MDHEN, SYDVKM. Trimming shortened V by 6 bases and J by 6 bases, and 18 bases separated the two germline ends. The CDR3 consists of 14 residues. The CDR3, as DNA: TGTGCCAGCAGACCTGGAGAATTTCGCACCGAGCAGTACTTC. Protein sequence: CASRPGEFRTEQYF.

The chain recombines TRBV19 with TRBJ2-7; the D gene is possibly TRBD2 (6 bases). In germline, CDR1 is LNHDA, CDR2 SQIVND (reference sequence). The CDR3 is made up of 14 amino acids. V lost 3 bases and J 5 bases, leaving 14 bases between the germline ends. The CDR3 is CASSIGASVHEQYF. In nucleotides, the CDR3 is TGTGCCAGTAGTATTGGGGCTAGCGTCCACGAGCAGTACTTC.

CDR3 DNA sequence: TGTGCCAGCAGCCCAAGTGGAGGGCTTTTAAACGAGCAGTACTTC. Its protein product is CASSPSGGLLNEQYF. The chain links TRBV9 to TRBJ2-7; D is perhaps TRBD2 (6 bases). With 4 bases removed from V and 5 bases from J, the gap between germline ends came to 19 bases. The CDR3 covers 15 residues. CDR1 and CDR2 from the germline V gene are SGDLS and YYNGEE.

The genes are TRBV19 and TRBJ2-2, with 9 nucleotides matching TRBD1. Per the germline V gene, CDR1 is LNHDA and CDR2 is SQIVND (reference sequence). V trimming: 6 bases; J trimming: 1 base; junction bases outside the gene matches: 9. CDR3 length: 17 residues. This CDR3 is CASRGQGYPKNTGELFF. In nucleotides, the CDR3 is TGTGCCAGTAGAGGACAGGGGTACCCCAAGAACACCGGGGAGCTGTTTTTT.